This entry lists 25 T cell receptor beta chains sequenced from one sample in a study of CD8+ T cells in alopecia areata. Treatment: oral pan-JAK inhibitor, 5-10 mg twice daily. RNA extraction and reverse transcription yielded cDNA as sequencing template. The assay was immunoSEQ multiplex PCR, and TCRdb's table has in-frame clones only and misses some. The table has 110,000 to 150,000 clones, 86% seen once; the top ten hold roughly 13%. The sequenced sample was CD8+ T cells sorted from blood, obtained at week 4, from a patient treated with tofacitinib. The receptors stem from a human donor with alopecia areata.

The chain employs TRBV9 and TRBJ2-5; TRBD1 aligns across 7 bases. The CDR3 covers 15 residues. Germline trimming cut 4 bases from V and 4 bases from J; bases unmatched to any gene: 10. Per germline, CDR1 SGDLS and CDR2 YYNGEE. The CDR3 DNA reads as TGTGCCAGCAGCAACCCCTCGGCAGGGGGAGAGACCCAGTACTTC. Protein sequence: CASSNPSAGGETQYF.

The chain recombines TRBV29-1 with TRBJ2-1; D remains ambiguous. Deletions cut 0 bases from V and 2 bases from J, with 11 bases between. Germline CDR1 is SQVTM and CDR2 is ANQGSEA. The CDR3 runs to 15 residues. The DNA for the CDR3 is TGCAGCGTTGAAGACTTGGACGGACCCTACAATGAGCAGTTCTTC. This codes for CSVEDLDGPYNEQFF.

A single count supports this clone. The J gene is TRBJ2-7, the V gene TRBV7-9, with 7 bases aligning to TRBD1. The germline V gene encodes CDR1 SEHNR and CDR2 FQNEAQ (reference sequence). The CDR3 extends over 13 amino acids. The V gene end was trimmed by 5 bases and the J gene end by 7 bases; junction bases not matched to a gene: 8. The CDR3 reads CASSLATGEEQYF. In DNA form, the CDR3 reads TGTGCCAGCAGCCTGGCCACAGGGGAAGAGCAGTACTTC.

The chain couples TRBV6-5 to TRBJ2-7, with a weak D call TRBD1 (5 bases). The CDR3 totals 15 residues. V lost 2 bases, J lost 1 base, and 12 bases lay in between. Germline loops: CDR1 MNHEY, CDR2 SVGAGI. CDR3 bases: TGTGCCAGCAGTTACGGTATAGGGGCTTCCTACGAGCAGTACTTC. Its protein is CASSYGIGASYEQYF.

V gene TRBV7-3 combines with J gene TRBJ2-1, with D unresolved. CDR3 length equals 16 residues. Germline V gives CDR1 SGHTA, CDR2 FQGTGA. V lost 4 bases and J 0 bases, leaving 13 bases between the germline ends. Here the CDR3 reads CASSSSLASSYNEQFF. CDR3 nucleotide sequence: TGTGCCAGCAGCTCCTCCTTGGCGAGCTCCTACAATGAGCAGTTCTTC. Together with reference TRBV7-3 and TRBJ2-1, the CDR3 gives the full variable domain: GAGVSQTPSNKVTEKGKYVELRCDPISGHTALYWYRQSLGQGPEFLIYFQGTGAADDSGLPNDRFFAVRPEGSVSTLKIQRTERGDSAVYLCASSSSLASSYNEQFFGPGTRLTVL.

This chain links TRBV7-9 with TRBJ2-1, with 8 bases matching TRBD1. Trimming removed 6 bases from V and 5 bases from J; junction bases left unmatched: 6. CDR3 size: 14 residues. From germline, CDR1 is SEHNR and CDR2 FQNEAQ (reference sequence). The CDR3 nucleotides read TGTGCCAGCAGGGAGGGACAGGCGGACAATGAGCAGTTCTTC. This codes for CASREGQADNEQFF.

The chain links TRBV29-1 to TRBJ1-2; D may be TRBD1 (5 bases). Deletions cut 4 bases from V and 7 bases from J, with 13 bases between. Germline assignment: CDR1 SQVTM and CDR2 ANQGSEA. This CDR3 is 12 amino acids long. The CDR3 sequence is CSVAEGPGGYTF. In nucleotides, the CDR3 is TGCAGCGTTGCTGAGGGGCCGGGTGGCTACACCTTC.

This sequence joins TRBV9 and TRBJ2-7, with unresolved D. Trimming removed 4 bases from V and 5 bases from J, with 13 bases in between. Germline V gene lookup returns CDR1 SGDLS and CDR2 YYNGEE. The CDR3 length is 13 residues. This CDR3 reads CASSLGKADEQYF. The DNA of the CDR3 is TGTGCCAGCAGCCTGGGGAAGGCTGACGAGCAGTACTTC.

The rearrangement joins TRBV19 to TRBJ1-5; a possible D gene is TRBD1 (5 bases). Trimming removed 5 bases at V and 3 bases at J, with 14 bases between. In germline, CDR1 is LNHDA, CDR2 SQIVND (reference sequence). There are 15 residues in the CDR3. This CDR3 is CASSPLDSYNQPQHF. In DNA form, the CDR3 reads TGTGCCAGTAGTCCCTTAGACAGCTACAATCAGCCCCAGCATTTT.

The chain combines TRBV27 with TRBJ2-3, with D tentatively TRBD2 (5 bases). Germline V gene data show CDR1 as MNHEY and CDR2 as SMNVEV (reference sequence). The CDR3 sequence is 13 residues long. The germline V and J ends were trimmed by 6 bases and 2 bases, with 9 bases remaining between them. CDR3 in amino acids: CASSTRDTDTQYF. The CDR3, as DNA: TGTGCCAGCAGCACGAGGGACACAGATACGCAGTATTTT.

The chain carries TRBV13 and TRBJ1-2; the match to TRBD1 covers 7 bases. CDR3 length: 14 residues. Germline values: CDR1 PRHDT, CDR2 FYEKMQ (reference sequence). The J segment lost 2 bases and the V segment lost 6 bases, leaving 6 bases of the junction unmatched. The CDR3 sequence is CASSTDRANYGYTF. The CDR3, as DNA: TGTGCCAGCAGTACCGACAGGGCCAACTATGGCTACACCTTC.

V gene TRBV7-2 combines with J gene TRBJ2-1; TRBD2 is a possible D gene (6 bases). This CDR3 is built from 15 residues. V was trimmed by 3 bases and J by 0 bases, leaving 9 bases between them. CDR1 is SGHTA, CDR2 FQGNSA, per germline. The CDR3 here is CASSLEGLSYNEQFF. DNA for the CDR3: TGTGCCAGCAGCTTGGAGGGACTCTCCTACAATGAGCAGTTCTTC.

The chain employs TRBV7-9 and TRBJ2-2, with TRBD1 as a possible D gene (5 bases). The V gene lost 5 bases and the J gene lost 0 bases, with 16 bases spanning the gap. The CDR3 has 17 residues. Germline CDR1 SEHNR, CDR2 FQNEAQ (reference sequence). The CDR3 spells CASSPLEGAPNTGELFF. CDR3 DNA: TGTGCCAGCAGCCCCCTTGAAGGGGCGCCGAACACCGGGGAGCTGTTTTTT. Full variable domain (rest looked up from reference TRBV7-9 and TRBJ2-2): DTGVSQNPRHKITKRGQNVTFRCDPISEHNRLYWYRQTLGQGPEFLTYFQNEAQLEKSRLLSDRFSAERPKGSFSTLEIQRTEQGDSAMYLCASSPLEGAPNTGELFFGEGSRLTVL.

There are a few counts of this clone. V and J are TRBV10-3 and TRBJ2-3; 8 nucleotides align to TRBD2. From germline, CDR1 is ENHRY and CDR2 SYGVKD. Unmatched junction bases numbered 10, after V lost 10 bases and J lost 1 base. The CDR3 is 15 residues long. The CDR3 loop is CASRNGLAGTDTQYF. The CDR3 nucleotides read TGTGCCAGCAGAAACGGACTAGCCGGCACAGATACGCAGTATTTT.

The CDR3 here is CASSVAGTGYEQYF. The DNA for the CDR3 is TGTGCCAGCAGCGTAGCCGGGACAGGGTACGAGCAGTACTTC. The chain uses TRBV9 and TRBJ2-7; TRBD1 aligns across 9 bases. CDR3 length: 14 residues. With 0 bases clipped from V and 4 bases from J, the junction kept 2 bases outside the gene matches. Per the germline V gene, CDR1 is SGDLS and CDR2 is YYNGEE.

This clone has just one count. V is TRBV7-2 and J is TRBJ2-2, with no clear D. The CDR3 runs 14 residues. Germline V gene sequence: CDR1 SGHTA, CDR2 FQGNSA. The V gene lost 1 base and the J gene lost 3 bases, with 6 bases spanning the gap. The CDR3 region is CASSLGRDTGELFF. The CDR3 coding sequence is TGTGCCAGCAGCTTAGGTCGGGACACCGGGGAGCTGTTTTTT.

The chain couples TRBV29-1 to TRBJ2-1, with 10 bases aligning to TRBD2. V lost 4 bases to trimming and J lost 6 bases; unmatched junction nucleotides: 3. The CDR3 spans 13 residues. The germline gives CDR1 SQVTM, CDR2 ANQGSEA. This chain's CDR3 is CSVVLAGVNEQFF. CDR3 nucleotides: TGCAGCGTTGTCCTAGCGGGAGTCAATGAGCAGTTCTTC.

The chain recombines TRBV7-9 with TRBJ1-6, with D possibly being TRBD1 (6 bases). The V end was cut by 6 bases, the J end by 6 bases, with 12 bases between. This CDR3 region has 14 residues. Germline CDR1 and CDR2: SEHNR and FQNEAQ (reference sequence). The CDR3 nucleotides read TGTGCCAGCAGGTCTACAGGGTTTAATTCACCCCTCCACTTT. This sequence encodes CASRSTGFNSPLHF.

V is TRBV30 and J is TRBJ2-3; 7 bases line up with TRBD2. The V and J ends lost 4 bases and 10 bases, in that order; junction bases with no gene match: 17. The CDR3 contains 15 residues. CDR1 GTSNPN and CDR2 SVGIG come from the germline V gene (reference sequence). The CDR3 reads CAWNQRTGTIRSQYF. CDR3 nucleotide sequence: TGTGCCTGGAACCAAAGAACCGGGACTATTCGGTCGCAGTATTTT.

This rearrangement joins TRBV23-1 to TRBJ2-1; D is uncertain. TRBV23-1 is assigned to the ORF class and has an uncertain function. Deletions cut 4 bases from V and 8 bases from J, with 15 bases between. The length of the CDR3 is 14 residues. CDR3 nucleotides: TGCGCCAGCAGTCGCCCTCACGCTAACGATGAGCAGTTCTTC. This encodes CASSRPHANDEQFF.

This sequence joins TRBV7-9 and TRBJ2-5; a weak D match, TRBD1 (6 bases). Germline V CDR1 and CDR2: SEHNR, FQNEAQ (reference sequence). Trimming cost V 5 bases and J 5 bases, with 24 bases left between them. The CDR3 length is 17 residues. Written as DNA, the CDR3 is TGTGCCAGCAGCGATAGCCGTCGACAGGCCACTCGGGAGACCCAGTACTTC. Translation: CASSDSRRQATRETQYF.

This sequence joins TRBV5-6 and TRBJ2-6; D gene unclear. The CDR3 is 13 residues long. Germline-derived CDR1 and CDR2 are SGHDT and YYEEEE. V was trimmed by 5 bases and J by 1 base, leaving 4 bases between them. CDR3 sequence (DNA): TGTGCCAGCAGTTATTCTGGGGCCAACGTCCTGACTTTC. Protein: CASSYSGANVLTF.

This chain joins TRBV7-9 and TRBJ2-1, with unresolved D. CDR3 length: 15 amino acids. Trimming stripped 6 bases from V and 0 bases from J, with 12 bases between. Germline V gene lookup returns CDR1 SEHNR and CDR2 FQNEAQ (reference sequence). CDR3 protein: CASRRTQSSYNEQFF. The CDR3, as DNA: TGTGCCAGCAGACGGACCCAAAGCTCCTACAATGAGCAGTTCTTC.

The V call is TRBV30, the J call TRBJ2-7, with 8 bases lining up with TRBD1. CDR1 GTSNPN and CDR2 SVGIG come from the germline V gene (reference sequence). The V gene end was trimmed by 0 bases and the J gene end by 3 bases; junction bases not matched to a gene: 1. The CDR3 runs to 13 residues. The CDR3 nucleotides are TGTGCCTGGAGTGTAGGACAGGGCTACGAGCAGTACTTC. It is translated as CAWSVGQGYEQYF.

This clone was counted between two and nine times. The chain carries TRBV13 and TRBJ2-7, with D possibly TRBD1 on 6 matching bases. Per germline, CDR1 PRHDT and CDR2 FYEKMQ (reference sequence). This CDR3 contains 14 residues. Trimming stripped 6 bases from V and 0 bases from J, with 12 bases between. DNA for the CDR3: TGTGCCAGCAGTGGGGGCCCGAGCTCCTACGAGCAGTACTTC. It translates to CASSGGPSSYEQYF.